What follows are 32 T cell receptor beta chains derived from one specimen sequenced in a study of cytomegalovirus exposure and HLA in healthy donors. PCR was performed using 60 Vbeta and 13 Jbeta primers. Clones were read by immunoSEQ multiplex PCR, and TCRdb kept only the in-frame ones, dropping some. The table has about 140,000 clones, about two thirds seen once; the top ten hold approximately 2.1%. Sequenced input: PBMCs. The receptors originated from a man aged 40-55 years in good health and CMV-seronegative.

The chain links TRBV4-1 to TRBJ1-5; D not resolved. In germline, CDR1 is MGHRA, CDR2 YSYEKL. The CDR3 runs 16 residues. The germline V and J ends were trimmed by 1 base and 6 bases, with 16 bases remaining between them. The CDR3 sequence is CASSQGGRPVIQPQHF. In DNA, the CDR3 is TGCGCCAGCAGCCAAGGAGGCCGTCCTGTGATTCAGCCCCAGCATTTT.

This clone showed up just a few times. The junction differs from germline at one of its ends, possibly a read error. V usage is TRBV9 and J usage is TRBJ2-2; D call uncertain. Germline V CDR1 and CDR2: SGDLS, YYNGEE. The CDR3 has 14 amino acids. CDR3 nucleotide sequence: TGTGCCAGCAACGTAGTGCCAGACACCGGGGAGCTGTTTTTT. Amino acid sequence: CASNVVPDTGELFF.

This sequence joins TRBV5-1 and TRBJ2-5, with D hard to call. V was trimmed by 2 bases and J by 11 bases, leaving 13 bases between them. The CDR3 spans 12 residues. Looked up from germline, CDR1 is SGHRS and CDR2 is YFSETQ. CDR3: CASSLITEEQYF. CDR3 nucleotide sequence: TGCGCCAGCAGCTTAATAACTGAGGAGCAGTACTTC.

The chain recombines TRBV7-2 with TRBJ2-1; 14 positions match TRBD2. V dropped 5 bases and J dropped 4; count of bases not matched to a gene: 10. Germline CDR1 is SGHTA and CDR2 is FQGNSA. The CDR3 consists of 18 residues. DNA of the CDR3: TGTGCCAGCAGCCCCCGCCCGGGACTAGCGGGGGTATACAATGAGCAGTTCTTC. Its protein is CASSPRPGLAGVYNEQFF.

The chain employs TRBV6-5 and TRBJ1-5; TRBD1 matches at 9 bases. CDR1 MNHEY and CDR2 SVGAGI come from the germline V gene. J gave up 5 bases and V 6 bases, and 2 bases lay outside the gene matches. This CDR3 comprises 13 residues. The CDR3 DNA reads TGTGCCAGCAGACGGACAGGGGATCAGCCCCAGCATTTT. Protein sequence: CASRRTGDQPQHF.

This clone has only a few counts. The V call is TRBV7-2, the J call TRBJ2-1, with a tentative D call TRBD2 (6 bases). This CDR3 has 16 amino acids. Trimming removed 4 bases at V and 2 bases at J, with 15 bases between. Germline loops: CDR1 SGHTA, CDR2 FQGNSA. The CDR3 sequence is CASSSRLGGAYNEQFF. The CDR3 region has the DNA TGTGCCAGCAGCTCCAGGTTGGGGGGTGCCTACAATGAGCAGTTCTTC.

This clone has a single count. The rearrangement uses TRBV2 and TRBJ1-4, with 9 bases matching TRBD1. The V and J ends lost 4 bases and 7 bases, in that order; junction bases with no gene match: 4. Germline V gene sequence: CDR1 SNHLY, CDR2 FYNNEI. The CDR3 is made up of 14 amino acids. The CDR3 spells CASSVDRGSEKLFF. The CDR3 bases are TGTGCCAGCAGTGTGGACAGGGGCAGTGAAAAACTGTTTTTT.

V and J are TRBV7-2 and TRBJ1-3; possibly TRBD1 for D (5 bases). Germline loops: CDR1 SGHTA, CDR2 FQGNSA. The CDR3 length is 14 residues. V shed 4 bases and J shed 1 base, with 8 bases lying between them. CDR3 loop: CASSWTRSGNTIYF. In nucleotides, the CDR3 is TGTGCCAGCAGCTGGACAAGATCTGGAAACACCATATATTTT.

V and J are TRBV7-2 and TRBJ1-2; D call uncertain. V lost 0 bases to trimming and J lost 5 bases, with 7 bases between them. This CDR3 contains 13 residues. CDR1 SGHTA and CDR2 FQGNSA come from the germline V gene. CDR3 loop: CASSLAPGYGYTF. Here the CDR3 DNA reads TGTGCCAGCAGCTTAGCCCCCGGGTATGGCTACACCTTC.

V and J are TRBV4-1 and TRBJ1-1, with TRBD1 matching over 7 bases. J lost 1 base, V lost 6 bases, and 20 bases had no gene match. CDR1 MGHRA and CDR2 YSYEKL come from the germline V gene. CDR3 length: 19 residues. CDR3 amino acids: CASSRSTGLFTGANTEAFF. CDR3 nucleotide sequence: TGCGCCAGCAGTCGAAGCACGGGCTTGTTTACAGGGGCGAACACTGAAGCTTTCTTT.

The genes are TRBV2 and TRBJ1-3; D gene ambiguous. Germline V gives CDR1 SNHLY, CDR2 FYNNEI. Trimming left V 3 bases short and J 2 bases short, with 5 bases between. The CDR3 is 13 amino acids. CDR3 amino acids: CASSDGAGNTIYF. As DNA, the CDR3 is TGTGCCAGCAGTGACGGGGCTGGAAACACCATATATTTT.

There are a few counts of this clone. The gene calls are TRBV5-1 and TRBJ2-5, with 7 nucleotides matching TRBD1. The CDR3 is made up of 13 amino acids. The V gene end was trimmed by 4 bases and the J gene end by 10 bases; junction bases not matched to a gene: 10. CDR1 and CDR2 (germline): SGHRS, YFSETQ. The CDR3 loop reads CASSTGTAQSQYF. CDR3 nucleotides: TGCGCCAGCAGCACCGGGACAGCGCAGAGCCAGTACTTC.

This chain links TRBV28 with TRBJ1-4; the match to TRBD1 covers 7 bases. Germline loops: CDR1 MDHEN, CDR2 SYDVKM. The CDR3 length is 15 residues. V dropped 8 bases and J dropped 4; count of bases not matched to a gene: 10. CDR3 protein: CASLPLGQINEKLFF. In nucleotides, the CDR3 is TGTGCCAGCCTTCCACTGGGACAGATTAATGAAAAACTGTTTTTT.

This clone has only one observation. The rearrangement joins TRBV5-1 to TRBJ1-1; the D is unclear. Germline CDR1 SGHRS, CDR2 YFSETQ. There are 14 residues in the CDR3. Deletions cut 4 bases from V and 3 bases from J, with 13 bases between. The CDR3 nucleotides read TGCGCCAGCAGCCCCCCTGAACATTACACTGAAGCTTTCTTT. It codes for CASSPPEHYTEAFF.

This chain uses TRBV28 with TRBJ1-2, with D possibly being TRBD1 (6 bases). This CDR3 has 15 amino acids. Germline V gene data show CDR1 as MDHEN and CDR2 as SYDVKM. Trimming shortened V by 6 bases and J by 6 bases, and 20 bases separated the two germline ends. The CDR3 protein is CASRLITGIGHGYTF. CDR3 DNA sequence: TGTGCCAGCAGACTGATTACAGGGATCGGCCATGGCTACACCTTC.

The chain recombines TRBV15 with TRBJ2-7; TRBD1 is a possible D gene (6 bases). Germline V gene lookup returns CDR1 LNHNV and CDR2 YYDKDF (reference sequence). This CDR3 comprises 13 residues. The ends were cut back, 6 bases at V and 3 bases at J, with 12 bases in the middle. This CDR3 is CATSIRDNYEQYF. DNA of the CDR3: TGTGCCACCAGTATCCGGGACAACTACGAGCAGTACTTC.

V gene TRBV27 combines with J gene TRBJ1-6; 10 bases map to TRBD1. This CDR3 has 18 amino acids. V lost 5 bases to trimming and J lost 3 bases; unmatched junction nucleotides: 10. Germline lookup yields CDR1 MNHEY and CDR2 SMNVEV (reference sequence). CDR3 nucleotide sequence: TGTGCCAGCAGTCCGAGGACAGGGGGTATACTCTATAATTCACCCCTCCACTTT. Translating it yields CASSPRTGGILYNSPLHF.

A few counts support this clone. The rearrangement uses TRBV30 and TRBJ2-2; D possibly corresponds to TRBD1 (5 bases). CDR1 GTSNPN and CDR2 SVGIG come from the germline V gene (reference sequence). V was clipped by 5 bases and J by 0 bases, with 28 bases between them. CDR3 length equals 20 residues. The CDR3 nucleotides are TGTGCCTGGTGGGTAGTTGGACAAGGGTCCTACGAAGCGAACACCGGGGAGCTGTTTTTT. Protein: CAWWVVGQGSYEANTGELFF. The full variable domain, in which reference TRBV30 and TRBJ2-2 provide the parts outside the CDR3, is SQTIHQWPATLVQPVGSPLSLECTVEGTSNPNLYWYRQAAGRGLQLLFYSVGIGQISSEVPQNLSASRPQDRQFILSSKKLLLSDSGFYLCAWWVVGQGSYEANTGELFFGEGSRLTVL.

This CDR3 is CASSSAGPAEKLFF. DNA of the CDR3: TGTGCCAGCAGTTCAGCTGGGCCGGCTGAAAAACTGTTTTTT. The rearrangement joins TRBV28 to TRBJ1-4; D remains ambiguous. This CDR3 has 14 residues. V lost 4 bases to trimming and J lost 7 bases, with 13 bases between them. Germline CDR1 reads MDHEN; CDR2 reads SYDVKM.

CDR3 protein: CASSLTGVNQPQHF. CDR3 in DNA: TGTGCCAGCAGTTTGACTGGAGTCAATCAGCCCCAGCATTTT. The chain carries TRBV6-5 and TRBJ1-5; unclear D gene. CDR1 and CDR2 (germline): MNHEY, SVGAGI. Trimming left V 4 bases short and J 3 bases short, with 10 bases between. CDR3 length: 14 residues.

In nucleotides, the CDR3 is TGTGCCAGTAGTTCACAGGACAGGGCCCATGCTTTCTTT. Residues: CASSSQDRAHAFF. V gene TRBV19 combines with J gene TRBJ1-1; 8 bases align to TRBD1. The junction had 10 bases not matched to a gene; V was cut back by 5 bases and J by 11 bases. Germline CDR1 is LNHDA and CDR2 is SQIVND (reference sequence). The CDR3 runs to 13 residues. Full variable domain (outside the CDR3, taken from reference TRBV19 and TRBJ1-1): DGGITQSPKYLFRKEGQNVTLSCEQNLNHDAMYWYRQDPGQGLRLIYYSQIVNDFQKGDIAEGYSVSREKKESFPLTVTSAQKNPTAFYLCASSSQDRAHAFFGQGTRLTVV.

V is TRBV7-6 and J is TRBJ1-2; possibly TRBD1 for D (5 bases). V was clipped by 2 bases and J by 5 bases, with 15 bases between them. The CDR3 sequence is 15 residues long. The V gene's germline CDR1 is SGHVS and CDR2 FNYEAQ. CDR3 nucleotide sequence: TGTGCCAGCAGCTTAACGACAGAAGCGGGATATGGCTACACCTTC. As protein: CASSLTTEAGYGYTF.

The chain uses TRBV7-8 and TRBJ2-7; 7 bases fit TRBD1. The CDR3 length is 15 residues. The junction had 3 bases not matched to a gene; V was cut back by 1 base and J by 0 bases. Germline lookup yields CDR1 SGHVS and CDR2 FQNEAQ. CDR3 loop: CASSLGQGLSYEQYF. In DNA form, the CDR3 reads TGTGCCAGCAGCTTAGGACAGGGCCTCTCCTACGAGCAGTACTTC.

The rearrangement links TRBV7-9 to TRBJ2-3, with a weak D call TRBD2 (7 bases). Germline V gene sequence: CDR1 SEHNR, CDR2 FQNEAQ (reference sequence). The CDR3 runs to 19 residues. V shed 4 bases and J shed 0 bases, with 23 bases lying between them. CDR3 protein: CASSSGGFGGGSSTDTQYF. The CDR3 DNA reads TGTGCCAGCAGCTCCGGAGGATTCGGCGGGGGCTCTAGCACAGATACGCAGTATTTT.

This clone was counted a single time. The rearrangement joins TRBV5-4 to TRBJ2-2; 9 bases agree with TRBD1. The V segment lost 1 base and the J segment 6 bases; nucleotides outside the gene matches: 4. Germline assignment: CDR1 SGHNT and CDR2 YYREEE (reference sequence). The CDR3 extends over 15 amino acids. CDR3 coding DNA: TGTGCCAGCAGCTTGTGGGACAGGGTGGCCGGGGAGCTGTTTTTT. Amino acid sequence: CASSLWDRVAGELFF.

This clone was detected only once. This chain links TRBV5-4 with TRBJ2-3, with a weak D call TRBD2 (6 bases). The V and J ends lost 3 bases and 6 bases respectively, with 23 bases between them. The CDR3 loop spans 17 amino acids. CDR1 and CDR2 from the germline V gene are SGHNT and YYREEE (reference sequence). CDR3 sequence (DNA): TGTGCCAGCAGCTCTCAGGTCCCCTTTAGCGGTTTGGATACGCAGTATTTT. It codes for CASSSQVPFSGLDTQYF.

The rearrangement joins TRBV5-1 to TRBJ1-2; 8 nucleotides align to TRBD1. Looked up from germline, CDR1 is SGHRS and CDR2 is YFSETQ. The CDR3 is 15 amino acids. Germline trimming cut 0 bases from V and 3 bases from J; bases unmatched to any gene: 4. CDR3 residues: CASSLAQGADYGYTF. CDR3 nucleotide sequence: TGCGCCAGCAGCTTGGCCCAGGGGGCGGACTATGGCTACACCTTC.

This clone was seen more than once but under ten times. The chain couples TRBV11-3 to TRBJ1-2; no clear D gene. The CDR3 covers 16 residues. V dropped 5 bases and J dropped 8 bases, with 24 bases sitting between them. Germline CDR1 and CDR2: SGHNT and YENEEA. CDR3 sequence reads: CASSRPQSPLEEGYTF. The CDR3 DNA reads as TGTGCCAGCAGCCGGCCACAGTCTCCGCTGGAGGAGGGCTACACCTTC.

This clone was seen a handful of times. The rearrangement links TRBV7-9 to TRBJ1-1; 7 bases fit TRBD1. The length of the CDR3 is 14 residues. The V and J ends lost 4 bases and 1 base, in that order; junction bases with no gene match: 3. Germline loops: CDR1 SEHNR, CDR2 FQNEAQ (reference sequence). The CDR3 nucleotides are TGTGCCAGCAGCTCAGGGACAGCGAACACTGAAGCTTTCTTT. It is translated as CASSSGTANTEAFF.

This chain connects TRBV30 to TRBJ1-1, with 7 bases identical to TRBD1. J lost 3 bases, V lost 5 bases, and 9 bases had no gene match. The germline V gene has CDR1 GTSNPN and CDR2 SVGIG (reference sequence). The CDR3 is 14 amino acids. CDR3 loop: CAWFDRAIDTEAFF. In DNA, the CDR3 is TGTGCCTGGTTTGACAGGGCGATTGACACTGAAGCTTTCTTT.

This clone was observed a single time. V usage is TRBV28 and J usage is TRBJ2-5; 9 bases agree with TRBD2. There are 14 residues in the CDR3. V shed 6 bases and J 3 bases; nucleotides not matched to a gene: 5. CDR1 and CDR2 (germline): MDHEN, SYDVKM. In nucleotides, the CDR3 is TGTGCCAGCAGGTTAGCGGGGGCTGAAGAGACCCAGTACTTC. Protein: CASRLAGAEETQYF.

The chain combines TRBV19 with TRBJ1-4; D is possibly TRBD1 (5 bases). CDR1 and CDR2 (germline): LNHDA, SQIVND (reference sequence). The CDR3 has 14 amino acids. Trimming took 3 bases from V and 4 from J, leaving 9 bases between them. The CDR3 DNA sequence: TGTGCCAGTAGTATGGGGCAGGGTAATGAAAAACTGTTTTTT. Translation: CASSMGQGNEKLFF. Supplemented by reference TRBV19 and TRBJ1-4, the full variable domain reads DGGITQSPKYLFRKEGQNVTLSCEQNLNHDAMYWYRQDPGQGLRLIYYSQIVNDFQKGDIAEGYSVSREKKESFPLTVTSAQKNPTAFYLCASSMGQGNEKLFFGSGTQLSVL.